This T cell receptor (beta chain) was recovered during a study of T cell repertoires in cytomegalovirus infection (dated by TCRdb to about 2019). Regarding the study in general: The HLA type of each donor mattered for the analysis, because public TCR beta signatures pointed to carriage of CMV infection along with the matching HLA type. Results and caveats for the whole study, not just this receptor: In both this cohort and an independent cohort of 350 or so donors, the cumulative frequency of public TCR beta family members distinguished carriers of CMV infection plus the relevant HLA type. The ex vivo response was dominated by HLA-C-restricted CMV-specific TCR beta clonotypes, which also provided the single most frequent clonotype in two of eight donors.

Inclusive of the bounding cysteine and phenylalanine, the CDR3 is 16 residues long. Just the 48-base CDR3 DNA is kept, in frame starting at base 1. Between the V and J ends, shortened by 0 bases and 2 bases respectively, the junction contains 14 bases. The germline V gene supplies CDR1 SGHRS and CDR2 YFSETQ. As concerns this clonotype: No cognate antigen has been identified for it. No quality values exist for individual bases; no much larger clone is one base distant.

Sequencer: Illumina HiSeq 1500. Using fastp trimming at Q25 and MiXCR clonotype assembly, TCRdb reanalyzed the public sequencing data and kept in-frame beta chains. Rows with a matching CDR3 protein are joined into one entry that keeps the most common DNA and genes. This sample gives 150,000 to 200,000 distinct CDR3 sequences in total; approximately 19% of them show up just once. About 2.9% of the sample lies in the top ten. This receptor chain uses TRBV5-1 and TRBJ1-2, with TRBD1 tentatively as D gene (6 bases match). Sequencing was done on a sample of PBMCs. This receptor was taken from a human donor in good health (CMV status not recorded). Some clones in this sample may be carry-over from other donors' samples. Here the CDR3 is given as CASSLGSQGQNYGYTF. The DNA sequence is given as TGCGCCAGCAGCTTGGGGTCACAGGGTCAAAACTATGGCTACACCTTC.